In this sample, the clone carrying this TCR beta chain is medium-sized. The CDR3 totals 17 residues. V lost 0 bases, J lost 7 bases, and 9 bases stayed unmatched. Germline CDR1 is SGHRS and CDR2 is YFSETQ. The entry originates in a study of T-cell memory formation after mild COVID-19. At the level of the study: TCR clusters were mostly donor specific.

cDNA libraries for TCR alpha and TCR beta, carrying sample barcodes and UMIs, came from 5'RACE with constant-segment primers. TCRdb re-analysed the 5' RACE reads in MiXCR, keeping a single row per CDR3 protein. The table records 200,000 or so distinct CDR3 sequences, 9% to 10% of them present only once. This TCR derives from a man between 18 and 35 years old who had mild COVID-19 (a few samples of this study predate the infection). Cell type and time point are not known. The chain joins TRBV5-1 to TRBJ2-3, with 12 bases fitting TRBD2. Specimen: PBMCs or a T cell subset sorted from them (not recorded which). The CDR3 protein is CASSLETSGGPGHTQYF. The CDR3 region has the DNA TGCGCCAGCAGCTTGGAGACTAGCGGGGGCCCGGGGCATACGCAGTATTTT. The entire variable domain, with the rest obtained from reference TRBV5-1 and TRBJ2-3, is as follows: KAGVTQTPRYLIKTRGQQVTLSCSPISGHRSVSWYQQTPGQGLQFLFEYFSETQRNKGNFPGRFSGRQFSNSRSEMNVSTLELGDSALYLCASSLETSGGPGHTQYFGPGTRLTVL.